This TCR beta chain was sequenced for a study of blood T cell repertoires in COVID-19 (dated by TCRdb to between 2020 and 2021). Regarding the research as a whole: The collaborator samples originated in the United States, Italy and Spain and spanned the acute and convalescent phases of COVID-19. The prospective study material was composed of cDNA or gDNA derived from T cells, B-cell-depleted T cells, or PBMCs. Deeply sampled blood TCRbeta repertoires from subjects exposed to, actively infected with, or recovered from COVID-19 were included in the dataset. The repertoires were released in a freely available public database intended as a resource for research on the immune response to SARS-CoV-2. Samples were obtained from the ongoing ImmuneRACE study (first 160 participants) and from 1,254 subjects provided by 6 global collaborators. The sample metadata nearly always contained a de-identified subject ID, COVID-19 status, age in years and sex. Where available, HLA class I and class II types were obtained from metadata supplied by the sample provider rather than from assay-based typing. Study-wide conclusions, independent of this receptor: Clinical and demographic metadata were provided uncurated, with the amount varying by source and participant.

A note on this clone: Its antigen is not yet known. No base qualities exist here, and no much larger clone lies one base off it.

Taken from the germline V gene, the CDR1 and CDR2 loops are MNHEY and SVGEGT. The V and J ends are trimmed by 4 bases and 9 bases, leaving 10 bases between them. The CDR3, from cysteine to phenylalanine, totals 11 residues. Only CDR3 DNA is held: 33 bases, read in frame from base 1. Collaborating institutions collected whole blood in K2EDTA tubes following their own protocols. Collaborator samples were shipped for TCRbeta analysis as frozen whole blood, isolated PBMCs, or DNA extracted from either sample type. TCRbeta CDR3 regions were amplified from genomic DNA using the immunoSEQ Assay, a bias-controlled multiplex PCR. Per the source publication's procedure: The number of nucleated cells in each sample was estimated from the amplification of reference gene primers within the assay. To quantify the absolute abundance of each unique TCRbeta CDR3 rearrangement, sequence reads were collapsed and filtered. Productive Simpson clonality was computed per sample as the square root of Simpson's diversity index over productive rearrangements. What TCRdb holds here is the immuneACCESS table cut down to in-frame rearrangements. Part of the clones is not present; checked against another copy, under half of the missing clones reflect an unresolved V gene, and the others are unexplained. V and J calls and clone size are given by that table; D and trimming were obtained from the DNA. This sample has around 200,000 clones in its table, and over 70% of those were observed once. The ten most abundant clones make up roughly 8.2% of the sample.

Input material: peripheral blood. Recombination joined TRBV6-2 or TRBV6-3 with TRBJ2-7, with the D gene call left open. The origin of this receptor is a woman aged 50 to 60 with acute or convalescent COVID-19. The sequenced DNA: TGTGCCAGCAGTTCCCCCTCCTGGCAGTACTTC. It codes for CASSSPSWQYF.